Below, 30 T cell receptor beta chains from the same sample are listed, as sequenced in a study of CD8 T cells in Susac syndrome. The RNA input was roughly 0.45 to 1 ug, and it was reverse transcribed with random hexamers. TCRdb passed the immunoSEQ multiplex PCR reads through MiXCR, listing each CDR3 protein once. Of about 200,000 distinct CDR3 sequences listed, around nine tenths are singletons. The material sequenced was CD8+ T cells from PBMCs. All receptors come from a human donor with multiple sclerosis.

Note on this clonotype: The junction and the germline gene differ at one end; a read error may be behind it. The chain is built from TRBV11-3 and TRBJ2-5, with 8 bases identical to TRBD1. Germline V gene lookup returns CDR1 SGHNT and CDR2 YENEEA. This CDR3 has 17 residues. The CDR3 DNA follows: TGTGCCAGCTGCTTAGTTACGACAGGGGTGGGAGGAGAGACCCAGTACTTC. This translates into CASCLVTTGVGGETQYF.

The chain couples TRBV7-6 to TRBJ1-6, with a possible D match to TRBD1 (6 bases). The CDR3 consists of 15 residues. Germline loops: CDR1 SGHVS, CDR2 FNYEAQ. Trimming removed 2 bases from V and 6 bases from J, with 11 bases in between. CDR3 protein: CASSLLGHTNSPLHF. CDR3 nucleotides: TGTGCCAGCAGCTTACTGGGACACACTAATTCACCCCTCCACTTT.

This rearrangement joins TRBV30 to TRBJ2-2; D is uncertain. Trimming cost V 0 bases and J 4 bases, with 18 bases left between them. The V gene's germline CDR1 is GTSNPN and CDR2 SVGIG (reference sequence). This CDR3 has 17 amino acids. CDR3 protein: CAWSVTPRLDVTGELFF. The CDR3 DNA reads TGTGCCTGGAGTGTAACTCCCCGGCTGGACGTCACCGGGGAGCTGTTTTTT.

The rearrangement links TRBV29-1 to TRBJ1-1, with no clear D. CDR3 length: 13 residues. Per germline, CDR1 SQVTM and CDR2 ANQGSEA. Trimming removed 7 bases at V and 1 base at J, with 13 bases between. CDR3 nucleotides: TGCAGCGAGATCGGACTGACGAACACTGAAGCTTTCTTT. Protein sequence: CSEIGLTNTEAFF. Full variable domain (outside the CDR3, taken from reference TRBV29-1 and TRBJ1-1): SAVISQKPSRDICQRGTSLTIQCQVDSQVTMMFWYRQQPGQSLTLIATANQGSEATYESGFVIDKFPISRPNLTFSTLTVSNMSPEDSSIYLCSEIGLTNTEAFFGQGTRLTVV.

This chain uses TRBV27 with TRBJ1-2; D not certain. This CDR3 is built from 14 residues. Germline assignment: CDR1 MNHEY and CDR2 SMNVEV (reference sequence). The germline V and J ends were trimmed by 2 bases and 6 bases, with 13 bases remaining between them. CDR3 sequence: CASSLKAASNGYTF. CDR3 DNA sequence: TGTGCCAGCAGTTTAAAGGCCGCCTCGAATGGCTACACCTTC.

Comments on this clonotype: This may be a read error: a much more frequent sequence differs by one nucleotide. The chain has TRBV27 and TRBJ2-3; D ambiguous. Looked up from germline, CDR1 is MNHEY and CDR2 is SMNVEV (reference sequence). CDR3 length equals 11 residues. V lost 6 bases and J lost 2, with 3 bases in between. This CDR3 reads CASRFTDTQYF. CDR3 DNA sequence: TGTGCCAGCAGATTCACAGATACGCAGTATTTT.

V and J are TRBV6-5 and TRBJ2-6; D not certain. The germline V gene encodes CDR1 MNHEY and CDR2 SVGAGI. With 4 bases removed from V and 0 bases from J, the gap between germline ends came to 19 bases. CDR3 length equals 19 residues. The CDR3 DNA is TGTGCCAGCAGTTTATGGAGTACGAGCAGTTCCTCTGGGGCCAACGTCCTGACTTTC. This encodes CASSLWSTSSSSGANVLTF.

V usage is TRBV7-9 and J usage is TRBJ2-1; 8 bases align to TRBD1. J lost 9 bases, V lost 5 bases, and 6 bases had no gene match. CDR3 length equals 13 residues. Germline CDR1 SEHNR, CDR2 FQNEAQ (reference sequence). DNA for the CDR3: TGTGCCAGCAGCCCTTCAGGGGGCTTTGAGCAGTTCTTC. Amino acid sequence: CASSPSGGFEQFF.

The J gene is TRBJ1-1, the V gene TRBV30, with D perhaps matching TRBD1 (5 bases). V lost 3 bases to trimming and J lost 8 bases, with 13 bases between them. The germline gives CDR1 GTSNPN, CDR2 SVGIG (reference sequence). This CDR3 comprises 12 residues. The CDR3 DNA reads TGTGCCTGGAGCGCCCTCCGGGACGAAGCTTTCTTT. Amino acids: CAWSALRDEAFF.

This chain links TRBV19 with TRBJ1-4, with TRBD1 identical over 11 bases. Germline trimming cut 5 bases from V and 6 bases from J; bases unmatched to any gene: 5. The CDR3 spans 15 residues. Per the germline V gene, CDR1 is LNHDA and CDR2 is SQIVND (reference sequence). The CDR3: CASSVGQGAYEKLFF. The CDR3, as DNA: TGTGCCAGTAGTGTCGGACAGGGGGCGTATGAAAAACTGTTTTTT.

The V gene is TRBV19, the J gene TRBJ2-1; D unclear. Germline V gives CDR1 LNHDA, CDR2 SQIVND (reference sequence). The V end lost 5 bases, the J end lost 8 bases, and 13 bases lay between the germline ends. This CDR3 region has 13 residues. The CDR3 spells CASSPDWADEQFF. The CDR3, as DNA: TGTGCCAGTAGTCCGGATTGGGCAGATGAGCAGTTCTTC.

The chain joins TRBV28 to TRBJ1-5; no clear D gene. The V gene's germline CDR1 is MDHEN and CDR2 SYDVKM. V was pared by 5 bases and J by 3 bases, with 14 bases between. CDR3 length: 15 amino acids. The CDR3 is CASSPVGLDNQPQHF. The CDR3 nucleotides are TGTGCCAGCAGTCCTGTGGGGTTAGACAATCAGCCCCAGCATTTT. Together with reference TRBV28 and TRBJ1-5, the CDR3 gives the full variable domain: DVKVTQSSRYLVKRTGEKVFLECVQDMDHENMFWYRQDPGLGLRLIYFSYDVKMKEKGDIPEGYSVSREKKERFSLILESASTNQTSMYLCASSPVGLDNQPQHFGDGTRLSIL.

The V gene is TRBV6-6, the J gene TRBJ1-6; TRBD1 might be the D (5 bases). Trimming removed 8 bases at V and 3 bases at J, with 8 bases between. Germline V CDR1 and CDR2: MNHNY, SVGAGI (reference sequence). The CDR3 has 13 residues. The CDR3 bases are TGTGCCAGCTCCGGGGGCTATAATTCACCCCTCCACTTT. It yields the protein CASSGGYNSPLHF.

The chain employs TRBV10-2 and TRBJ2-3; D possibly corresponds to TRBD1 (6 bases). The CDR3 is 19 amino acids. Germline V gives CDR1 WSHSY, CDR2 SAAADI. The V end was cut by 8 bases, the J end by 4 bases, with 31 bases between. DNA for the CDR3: TGCGCCAGCGGGTGGGGGCAGTACGAGAAGACAAGCCCCCCAGATACGCAGTATTTT. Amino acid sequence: CASGWGQYEKTSPPDTQYF.

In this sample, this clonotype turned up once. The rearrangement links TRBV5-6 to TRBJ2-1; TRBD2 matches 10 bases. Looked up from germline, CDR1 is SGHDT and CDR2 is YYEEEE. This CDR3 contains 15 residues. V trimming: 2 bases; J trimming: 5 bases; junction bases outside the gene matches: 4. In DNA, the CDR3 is TGTGCCAGCAGCTTCGGACTAGCGGATCACAATGAGCAGTTCTTC. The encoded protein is CASSFGLADHNEQFF.

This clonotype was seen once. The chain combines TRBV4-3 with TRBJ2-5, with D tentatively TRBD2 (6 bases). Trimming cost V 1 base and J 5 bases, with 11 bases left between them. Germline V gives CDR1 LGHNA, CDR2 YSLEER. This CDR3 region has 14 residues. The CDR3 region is CASSQALAGETQYF. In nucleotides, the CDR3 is TGCGCCAGCAGCCAAGCACTAGCCGGGGAGACCCAGTACTTC.

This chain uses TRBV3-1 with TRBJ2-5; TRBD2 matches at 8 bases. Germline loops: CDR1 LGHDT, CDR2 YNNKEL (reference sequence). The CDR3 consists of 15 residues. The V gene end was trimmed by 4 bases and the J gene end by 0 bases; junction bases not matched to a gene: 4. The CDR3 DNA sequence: TGTGCCAGCAGCCCTAGACTAGCGTACCAAGAGACCCAGTACTTC. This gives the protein CASSPRLAYQETQYF.

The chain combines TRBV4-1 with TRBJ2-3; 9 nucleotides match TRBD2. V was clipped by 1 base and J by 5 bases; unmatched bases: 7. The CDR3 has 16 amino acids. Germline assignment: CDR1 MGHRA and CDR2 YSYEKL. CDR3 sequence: CASSQGPAGGVDTQYF. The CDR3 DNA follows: TGCGCCAGCAGCCAAGGACCAGCGGGGGGCGTAGATACGCAGTATTTT.

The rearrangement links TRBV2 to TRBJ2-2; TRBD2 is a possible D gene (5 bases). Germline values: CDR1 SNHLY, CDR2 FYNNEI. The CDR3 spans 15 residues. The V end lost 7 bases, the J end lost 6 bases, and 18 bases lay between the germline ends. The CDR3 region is CASTPEGPTPGELFF. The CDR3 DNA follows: TGTGCCAGCACCCCCGAGGGTCCCACCCCCGGGGAGCTGTTTTTT.

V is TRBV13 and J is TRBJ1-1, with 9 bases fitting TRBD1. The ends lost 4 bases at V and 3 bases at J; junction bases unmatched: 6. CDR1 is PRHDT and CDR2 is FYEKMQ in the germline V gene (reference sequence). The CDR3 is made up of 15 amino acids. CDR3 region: CASSSTGGVDTEAFF. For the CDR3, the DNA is TGTGCCAGCAGCTCAACAGGGGGCGTGGACACTGAAGCTTTCTTT. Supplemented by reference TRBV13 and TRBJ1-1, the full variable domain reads AAGVIQSPRHLIKEKRETATLKCYPIPRHDTVYWYQQGPGQDPQFLISFYEKMQSDKGSIPDRFSAQQFSDYHSELNMSSLELGDSALYFCASSSTGGVDTEAFFGQGTRLTVV.

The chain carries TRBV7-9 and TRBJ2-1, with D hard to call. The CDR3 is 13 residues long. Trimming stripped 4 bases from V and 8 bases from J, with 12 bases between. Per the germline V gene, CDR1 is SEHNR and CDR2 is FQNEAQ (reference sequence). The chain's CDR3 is CASSSILSHEQFF. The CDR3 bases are TGTGCCAGCAGCTCCATCCTCTCACATGAGCAGTTCTTC.

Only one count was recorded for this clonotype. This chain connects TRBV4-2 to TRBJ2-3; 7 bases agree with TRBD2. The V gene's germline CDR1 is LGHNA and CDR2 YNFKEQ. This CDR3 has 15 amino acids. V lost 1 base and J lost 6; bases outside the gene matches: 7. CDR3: CASSQASGVLDTQYF. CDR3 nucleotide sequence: TGTGCCAGCAGCCAAGCTAGCGGTGTTTTGGATACGCAGTATTTT.

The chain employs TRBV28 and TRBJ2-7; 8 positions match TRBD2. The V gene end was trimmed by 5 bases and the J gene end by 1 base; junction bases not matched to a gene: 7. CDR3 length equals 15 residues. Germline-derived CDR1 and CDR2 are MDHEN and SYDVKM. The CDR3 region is CASSMVSGISYEQYF. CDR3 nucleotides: TGTGCCAGCAGTATGGTTAGCGGGATTTCCTACGAGCAGTACTTC.

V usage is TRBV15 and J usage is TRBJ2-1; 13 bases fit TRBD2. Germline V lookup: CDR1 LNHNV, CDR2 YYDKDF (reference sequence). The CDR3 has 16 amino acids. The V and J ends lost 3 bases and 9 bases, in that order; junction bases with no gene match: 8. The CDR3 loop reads CATSSTLAGGPVEQFF. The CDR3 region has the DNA TGTGCCACCAGCAGTACACTAGCGGGAGGGCCCGTTGAGCAGTTCTTC. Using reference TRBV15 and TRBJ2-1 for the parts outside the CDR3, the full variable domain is DAMVIQNPRYQVTQFGKPVTLSCSQTLNHNVMYWYQQKSSQAPKLLFHYYDKDFNNEADTPDNFQSRRPNTSFCFLDIRSPGLGDTAMYLCATSSTLAGGPVEQFFGPGTRLTVL.

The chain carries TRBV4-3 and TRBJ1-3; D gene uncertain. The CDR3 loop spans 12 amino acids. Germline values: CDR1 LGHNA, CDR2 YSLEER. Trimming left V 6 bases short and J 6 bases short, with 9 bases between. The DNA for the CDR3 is TGCGCCAGCAGTTCCGGACCAAACACCATATATTTT. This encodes CASSSGPNTIYF.

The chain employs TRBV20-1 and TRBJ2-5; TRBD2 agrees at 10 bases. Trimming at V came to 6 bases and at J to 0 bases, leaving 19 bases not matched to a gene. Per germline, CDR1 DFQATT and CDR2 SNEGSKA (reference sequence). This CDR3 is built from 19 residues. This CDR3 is CSAHLSGGTEFTYQETQYF. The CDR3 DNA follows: TGCAGTGCCCACCTTAGCGGGGGGACCGAATTTACGTACCAAGAGACCCAGTACTTC.

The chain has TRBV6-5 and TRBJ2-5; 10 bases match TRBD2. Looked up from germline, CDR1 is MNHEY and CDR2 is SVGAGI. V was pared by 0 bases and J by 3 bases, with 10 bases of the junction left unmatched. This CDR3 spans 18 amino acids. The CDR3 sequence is CASSYSTLGTSVKETQYF. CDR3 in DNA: TGTGCCAGCAGTTACTCGACCCTCGGGACTAGCGTAAAAGAGACCCAGTACTTC.

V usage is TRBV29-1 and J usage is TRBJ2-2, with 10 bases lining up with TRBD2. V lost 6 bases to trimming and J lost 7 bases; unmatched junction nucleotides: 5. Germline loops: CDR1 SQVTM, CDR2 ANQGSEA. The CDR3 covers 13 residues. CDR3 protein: CSVGTSEIGELFF. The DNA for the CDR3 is TGCAGCGTCGGGACTAGCGAAATCGGGGAGCTGTTTTTT.

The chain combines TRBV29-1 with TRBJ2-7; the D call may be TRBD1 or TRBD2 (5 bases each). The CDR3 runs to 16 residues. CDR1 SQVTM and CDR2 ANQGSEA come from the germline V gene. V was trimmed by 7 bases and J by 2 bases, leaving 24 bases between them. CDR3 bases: TGCAGCGCTGTCTCCGGGACCTCCTGGGGACCCTACGAGCAGTACTTC. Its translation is CSAVSGTSWGPYEQYF.

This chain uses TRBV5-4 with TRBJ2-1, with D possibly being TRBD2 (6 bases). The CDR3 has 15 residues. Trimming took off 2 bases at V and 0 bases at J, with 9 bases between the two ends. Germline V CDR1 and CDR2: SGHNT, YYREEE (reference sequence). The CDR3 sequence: CASSFRGSSYNEQFF. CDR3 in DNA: TGTGCCAGCAGCTTTCGGGGGAGCTCCTACAATGAGCAGTTCTTC.